The clone carrying this TCR beta chain was observed a few times. Antigen: not known. The study tagged each TCR cDNA molecule with a unique molecular identifier. TCRdb re-analysed the 5' RACE reads in MiXCR, keeping a single row per CDR3 protein. The data contain approximately 40,000 distinct CDR3 sequences, around 7.5% of them singletons. The sample is drawn from a study of spatial heterogeneity in lung cancer. The study, taken as a whole, reports: In blood, ubiquitous expanded tumor TCRs appeared more at resection than follow-up.

Time point given: sample taken at primary tumor resection. Sequencing was performed on whole RNA extracted from tumor and nontumor lung tissue, or from frozen PBMC, and the material was left unsorted. The donors comprised around 76 untreated early-stage non-small cell lung cancer patients. The CDR3 is made up of 13 amino acids. Trimming shortened V by 4 bases and J by 3 bases, and 9 bases separated the two germline ends. Germline V gene data show CDR1 as KGHSH and CDR2 as LQKENI. The chain joins TRBV18 to TRBJ1-2; D is uncertain. This sample comprised PBMCs, obtained at surgery. The source is a male donor with early-stage non-small cell lung cancer. The CDR3 spells CASSQGEDYGYTF. The CDR3 coding sequence is TGTGCCAGCTCACAGGGTGAGGACTATGGCTACACCTTC.